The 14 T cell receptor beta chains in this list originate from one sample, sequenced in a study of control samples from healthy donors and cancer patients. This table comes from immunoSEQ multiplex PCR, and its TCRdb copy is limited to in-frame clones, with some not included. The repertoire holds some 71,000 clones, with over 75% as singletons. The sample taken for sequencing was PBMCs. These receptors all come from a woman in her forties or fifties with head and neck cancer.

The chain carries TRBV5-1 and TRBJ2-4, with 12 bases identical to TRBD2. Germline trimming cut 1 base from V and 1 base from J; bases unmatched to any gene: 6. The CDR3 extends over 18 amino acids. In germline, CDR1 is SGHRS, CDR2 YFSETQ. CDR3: CASSLLAGGPGAKNIQYF. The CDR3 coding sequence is TGCGCCAGCAGCTTGCTAGCGGGGGGGCCTGGGGCCAAAAACATTCAGTACTTC.

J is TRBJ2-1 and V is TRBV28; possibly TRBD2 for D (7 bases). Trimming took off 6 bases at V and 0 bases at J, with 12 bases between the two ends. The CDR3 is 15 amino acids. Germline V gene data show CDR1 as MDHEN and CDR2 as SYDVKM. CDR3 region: CASSRGGSSYNEQFF. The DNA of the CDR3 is TGTGCCAGCAGCCGCGGGGGCAGCTCCTACAATGAGCAGTTCTTC.

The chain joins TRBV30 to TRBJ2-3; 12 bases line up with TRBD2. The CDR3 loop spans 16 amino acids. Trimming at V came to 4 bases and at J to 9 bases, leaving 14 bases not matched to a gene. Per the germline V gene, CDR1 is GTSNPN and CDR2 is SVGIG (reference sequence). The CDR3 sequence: CAWTARLAGEIRTQYF. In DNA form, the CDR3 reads TGTGCCTGGACCGCCCGACTAGCGGGGGAGATCAGAACGCAGTATTTT.

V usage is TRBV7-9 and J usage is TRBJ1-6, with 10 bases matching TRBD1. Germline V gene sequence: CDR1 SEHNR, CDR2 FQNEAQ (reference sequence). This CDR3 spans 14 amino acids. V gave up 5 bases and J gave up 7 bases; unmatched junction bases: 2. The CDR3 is CASSPGQGNSPLHF. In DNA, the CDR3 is TGTGCCAGCAGCCCGGGACAGGGGAATTCACCCCTCCACTTT. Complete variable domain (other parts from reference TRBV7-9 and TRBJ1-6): DTGVSQNPRHKITKRGQNVTFRCDPISEHNRLYWYRQTLGQGPEFLTYFQNEAQLEKSRLLSDRFSAERPKGSFSTLEIQRTEQGDSAMYLCASSPGQGNSPLHFGNGTRLTVT.

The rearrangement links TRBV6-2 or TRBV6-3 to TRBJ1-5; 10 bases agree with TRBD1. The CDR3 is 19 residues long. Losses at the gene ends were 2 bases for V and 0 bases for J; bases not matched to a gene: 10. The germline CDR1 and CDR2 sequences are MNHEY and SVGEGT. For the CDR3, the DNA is TGTGCCAGCAGTTACCACGGGACAGGGGCTCAATATAGCAATCAGCCCCAGCATTTT. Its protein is CASSYHGTGAQYSNQPQHF.

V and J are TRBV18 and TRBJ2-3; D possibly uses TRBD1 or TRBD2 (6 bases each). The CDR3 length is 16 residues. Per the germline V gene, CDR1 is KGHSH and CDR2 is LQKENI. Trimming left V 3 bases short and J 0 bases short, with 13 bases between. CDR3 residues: CASSPVGGPSTDTQYF. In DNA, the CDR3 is TGTGCCAGCTCACCGGTTGGGGGGCCTAGCACAGATACGCAGTATTTT.

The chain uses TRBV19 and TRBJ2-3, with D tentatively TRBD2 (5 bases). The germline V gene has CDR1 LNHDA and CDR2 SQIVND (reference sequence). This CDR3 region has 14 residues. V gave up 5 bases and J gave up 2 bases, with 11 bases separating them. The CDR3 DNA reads TGTGCCAGTAGTCCTGGACTCTTCACAGATACGCAGTATTTT. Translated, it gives CASSPGLFTDTQYF. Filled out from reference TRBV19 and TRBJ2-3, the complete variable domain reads DGGITQSPKYLFRKEGQNVTLSCEQNLNHDAMYWYRQDPGQGLRLIYYSQIVNDFQKGDIAEGYSVSREKKESFPLTVTSAQKNPTAFYLCASSPGLFTDTQYFGPGTRLTVL.

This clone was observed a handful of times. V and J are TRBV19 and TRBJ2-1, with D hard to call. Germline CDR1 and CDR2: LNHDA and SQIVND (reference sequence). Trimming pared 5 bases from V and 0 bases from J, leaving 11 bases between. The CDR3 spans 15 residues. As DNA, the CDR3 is TGTGCCAGTAGTTCCGCAGAGAGCTCCTACAATGAGCAGTTCTTC. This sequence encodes CASSSAESSYNEQFF.

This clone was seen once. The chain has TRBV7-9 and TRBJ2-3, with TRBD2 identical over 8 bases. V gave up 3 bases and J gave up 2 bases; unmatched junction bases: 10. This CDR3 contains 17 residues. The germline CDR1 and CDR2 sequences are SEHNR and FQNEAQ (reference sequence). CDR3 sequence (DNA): TGTGCCAGCAGCTTCCCGGAGCGGGGGCCCTCCACAGATACGCAGTATTTT. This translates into CASSFPERGPSTDTQYF.

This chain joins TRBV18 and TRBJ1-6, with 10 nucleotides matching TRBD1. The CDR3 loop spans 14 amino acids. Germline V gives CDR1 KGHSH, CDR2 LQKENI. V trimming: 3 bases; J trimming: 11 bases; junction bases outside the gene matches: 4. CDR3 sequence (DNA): TGTGCCAGCTCACCTGGGGACAGGGGAACACCCCTCCACTTT. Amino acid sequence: CASSPGDRGTPLHF.

CDR3 protein: CASSSLQAGYTEAFF. CDR3 sequence (DNA): TGTGCCAGCAGCTCCCTTCAGGCAGGATACACTGAAGCTTTCTTT. The V and J genes are TRBV7-2 and TRBJ1-1, with D unclear. There are 15 residues in the CDR3. Trimming cost V 4 bases and J 3 bases, with 15 bases left between them. The V gene's germline CDR1 is SGHTA and CDR2 FQGNSA.

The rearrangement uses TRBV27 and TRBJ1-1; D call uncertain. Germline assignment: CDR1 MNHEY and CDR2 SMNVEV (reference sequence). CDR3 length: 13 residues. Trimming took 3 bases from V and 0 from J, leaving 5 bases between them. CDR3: CASSLFLNTEAFF. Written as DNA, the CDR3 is TGTGCCAGCAGTTTGTTCCTGAACACTGAAGCTTTCTTT.

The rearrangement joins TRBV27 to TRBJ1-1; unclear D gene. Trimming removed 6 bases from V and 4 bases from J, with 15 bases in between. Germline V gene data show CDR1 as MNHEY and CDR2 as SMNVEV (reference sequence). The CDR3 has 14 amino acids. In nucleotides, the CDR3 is TGTGCCAGCAGACCTAGGGAGGAAGGCACTGAAGCTTTCTTT. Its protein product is CASRPREEGTEAFF.

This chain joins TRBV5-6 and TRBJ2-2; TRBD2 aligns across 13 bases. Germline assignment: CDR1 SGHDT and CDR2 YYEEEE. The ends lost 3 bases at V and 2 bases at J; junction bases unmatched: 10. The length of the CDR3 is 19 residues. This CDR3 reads CASSSTWTSGGRNTGELFF. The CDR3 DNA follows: TGTGCCAGCAGCTCTACATGGACTAGCGGGGGCCGAAACACCGGGGAGCTGTTTTTT.